A selection of T cell receptor beta chains follows, all from one sample in a study of Ad26.COV2.S vaccination and SARS-CoV-2 variants. Only in-frame clones appear in the TCRdb table, and some are missing; sequencing was by immunoSEQ multiplex PCR. This repertoire shows around 450,000 clones, 80% to 90% found once; its top ten account for under 2%. The material was peripheral blood, obtained in a trial of Ad26.COV2.S vaccine versus placebo. These receptors were taken from a person aged 18-65 years who received the Ad26.COV2.S COVID-19 vaccine or a placebo. The CDR3 runs from the conserved cysteine through the conserved F or W. D genes are given only for firm matches. Some rows have no size entry. The others give once, few or many, or a class for an expanded clone.

D | J | V | size | CDR3 | DNA
- | TRBJ2-4 | TRBV5-1 | once | CASSVPGVTKNIQYF | TGCGCCAGCAGCGTCCCGGGGGTTACCAAAAACATTCAGTACTTC
- | TRBJ2-5 | TRBV6-2/TRBV6-3 | - | CASSYSLETQYF | TGTGCCAGCAGTTACTCGTTAGAGACCCAGTACTTC
- | TRBJ1-2 | TRBV19 | - | CASRMGGGRSGLANYGYTF | TGTGCCAGTAGAATGGGCGGGGGGAGAAGCGGCCTAGCTAACTATGGCTACACCTTC
- | TRBJ1-1 | TRBV19 | once | CASITSRLQIMNTEAFF | TGTGCCAGTATTACCTCGAGACTACAGATCATGAACACTGAAGCTTTCTTT
TRBD1 | TRBJ1-4 | TRBV7-2 | - | CASTERTGKGEKLFF | TGTGCCAGCACAGAACGGACAGGGAAGGGGGAAAAACTGTTTTTT
- | TRBJ1-4 | TRBV7-9 | - | CASSLWIGRDEKLFF | TGTGCCAGCAGCTTGTGGATAGGGCGGGATGAAAAACTGTTTTTT
- | TRBJ2-1 | TRBV5-4 | - | CASSPESRGNEQFF | TGTGCCAGCAGCCCCGAGTCCCGGGGCAATGAGCAGTTCTTC
- | TRBJ1-6 | TRBV28 | - | CASTRTVPNSPLHF | TGTGCCAGTACTCGGACAGTCCCAAATTCACCCCTCCACTTT
- | TRBJ1-2 | TRBV6-1 | - | CASSDAAVYGYTF | TGTGCCAGCAGTGATGCAGCAGTCTATGGCTACACCTTC
TRBD1 | TRBJ1-1 | TRBV27 | - | CASSYPGQAFGEAFF | TGTGCCAGCAGTTACCCGGGACAGGCTTTTGGTGAAGCTTTCTTT
- | TRBJ2-7 | TRBV29-1 | - | CSVQGESYEQYF | TGCAGCGTTCAGGGAGAATCCTACGAGCAGTACTTC
- | TRBJ2-3 | TRBV9 | - | CASSLTMGSDTQYF | TGTGCCAGCAGCTTAACTATGGGTTCAGATACGCAGTATTTT
- | TRBJ1-4 | TRBV7-8 | - | CASSLVFATNEKLFF | TGTGCCAGCAGCTTAGTGTTTGCAACTAATGAAAAACTGTTTTTT
- | TRBJ1-4 | TRBV24-1 | - | CATSDPAEGEKLFF | TGTGCCACCAGTGACCCCGCCGAGGGCGAAAAACTGTTTTTT
TRBD2 | TRBJ2-5 | TRBV30 | - | CAWSRALAGVRQETQYF | TGTGCCTGGAGTAGGGCCTTAGCGGGAGTGAGGCAAGAGACCCAGTACTTC
- | TRBJ1-2 | TRBV9 | - | CASSVGGENYGYTF | TGTGCCAGCAGCGTAGGAGGGGAGAACTATGGCTACACCTTC
TRBD1 | TRBJ2-7 | TRBV6-5 | many | CASTKQGLPYEQYF | TGTGCCAGCACCAAACAGGGGTTGCCCTACGAGCAGTACTTC